This TCR beta chain was profiled in a study of blood T cell repertoires in COVID-19. Across the study: The United States, Italy and Spain provided the acute and convalescent COVID-19 samples. T cells, B-cell-depleted T cells, or PBMCs supplied cDNA or gDNA.

In the study's own analysis: The assay estimated nucleated cells by amplifying reference gene primers. The table came from immunoSEQ multiplex PCR; TCRdb's copy has only in-frame clones and leaves some out. V and J calls and clone size come straight from that table; D and trimming were deduced from the DNA. The table records approximately 260,000 clones, approximately 92% of them present only once. The V and J ends lost 3 bases and 8 bases respectively, with 19 bases between them. CDR3 size: 15 residues. Germline CDR1 is LNHDA and CDR2 is SQIVND (reference sequence). This receptor was taken from a middle-aged woman who had recovered from COVID-19. The gene calls are TRBV19 and TRBJ1-2, with D perhaps matching TRBD1 (5 bases). The specimen was peripheral blood. CDR3 nucleotide sequence: TGTGCCAGTAGTATTGGGCAGGGTAGTTTGGGCGGCTACACCTTC. This sequence encodes CASSIGQGSLGGYTF.